This TCR beta chain was observed in a study of blood T cell repertoires in COVID-19. The protocol was immunoSEQ multiplex PCR, while the TCRdb copy is restricted to in-frame clones and leaves out a portion. The table has 210,000 or so clones, roughly 80% seen once. This CDR3 region has 12 residues. Germline loops: CDR1 KGHSH, CDR2 LQKENI. Trimming took 3 bases from V and 5 from J, leaving 6 bases between them. This chain links TRBV18 with TRBJ2-3, with D maybe TRBD2 (6 bases). The sample comprised peripheral blood. This sequence was found in an elderly woman with acute or convalescent COVID-19. The DNA for the CDR3 is TGTGCCAGCTCACCGGGGGGAGATACGCAGTATTTT. It encodes CASSPGGDTQYF.